This T cell receptor beta chain was captured by sequencing in a study of post-analysis software for immune sequencing data. Study summary: Both relapsing-remitting and secondary progressive multiple sclerosis featured among the disease courses, as did progressive-relapsing multiple sclerosis.

In germline, CDR1 is SQVTM, CDR2 ANQGSEA. The CDR3 is 14 amino acids. With 3 bases removed from V and 2 bases from J, the gap between germline ends came to 11 bases. This clonotype was observed a few times. Its antigen is still unknown. Study-level points and caveats: There were five TRBV segments more frequent in patients than controls, and TRBV5-6, TRBV5-1 and TRBV20-1 were among them.

Sequencing libraries made from TCR beta cDNA carried unique molecular identifiers. MiXCR was run by TCRdb on the PCR reads, yielding one entry per CDR3 protein. This table holds 750,000 to 950,000 distinct CDR3 sequences, roughly 46% found once. The source of this sequence is a girl aged 5-17 years with multiple sclerosis. The source material was blood. The gene calls are TRBV29-1 and TRBJ2-1; D might be TRBD1 (6 bases). The CDR3 bases are TGCAGCGTTGATGAGGGGGTCGCCTACAATGAGCAGTTCTTC. Translating it yields CSVDEGVAYNEQFF.